This T cell receptor beta chain came from a study of blood T cell repertoires in COVID-19. Some clones are missing from TCRdb's copy, which holds only in-frame ones; the method was immunoSEQ multiplex PCR. The repertoire holds 400,000 to 550,000 clones, around 89% seen once, with roughly 4% in the top ten. This TCR came from a young woman with acute or convalescent COVID-19. What was sequenced was peripheral blood.

CDR3 loop: CASSVVGVNSPLHF. DNA of the CDR3: TGTGCCAGCAGCGTAGTAGGGGTAAATTCACCCCTCCACTTT. The V gene is TRBV9, the J gene TRBJ1-6; TRBD1 is a possible D gene (5 bases). The CDR3 is 14 residues long. The germline gives CDR1 SGDLS, CDR2 YYNGEE. The ends were cut back, 0 bases at V and 7 bases at J, with 8 bases in the middle. Full variable domain (outside the CDR3, taken from reference TRBV9 and TRBJ1-6): DSGVTQTPKHLITATGQRVTLRCSPRSGDLSVYWYQQSLDQGLQFLIQYYNGEERAKGNILERFSAQQFPDLHSELNLSSLELGDSALYFCASSVVGVNSPLHFGNGTRLTVT.